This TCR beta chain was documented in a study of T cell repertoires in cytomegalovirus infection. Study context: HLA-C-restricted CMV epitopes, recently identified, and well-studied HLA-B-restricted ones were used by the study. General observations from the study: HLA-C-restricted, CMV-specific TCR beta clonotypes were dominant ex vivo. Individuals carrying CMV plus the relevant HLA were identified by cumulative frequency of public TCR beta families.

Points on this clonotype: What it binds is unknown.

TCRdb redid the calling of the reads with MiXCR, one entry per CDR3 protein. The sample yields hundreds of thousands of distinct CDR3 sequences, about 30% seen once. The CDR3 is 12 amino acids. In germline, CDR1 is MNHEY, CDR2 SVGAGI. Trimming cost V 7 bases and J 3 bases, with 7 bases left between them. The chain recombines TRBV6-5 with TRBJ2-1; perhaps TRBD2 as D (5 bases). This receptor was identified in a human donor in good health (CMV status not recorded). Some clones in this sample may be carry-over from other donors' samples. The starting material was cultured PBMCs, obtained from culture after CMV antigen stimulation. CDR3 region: CASTDYYNEQFF. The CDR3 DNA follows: TGTGCCAGCACAGACTACTACAATGAGCAGTTCTTC.